One and the same sample provided the 18 T cell receptor beta chains below, sequenced in a study of cytomegalovirus exposure and HLA in healthy donors. The PCR used 60 Vbeta and 13 Jbeta primers. The data were produced by immunoSEQ multiplex PCR, yet TCRdb's version contains in-frame clones alone and is incomplete. The table records 150,000 or so clones, over 60% of them present only once. The source material was PBMCs. The receptors stem from a man between 35 and 55 years old in good health and CMV-seropositive.

This chain links TRBV4-3 with TRBJ1-4, with D possibly TRBD1 on 5 matching bases. Germline loops: CDR1 LGHNA, CDR2 YSLEER. Trimming shortened V by 3 bases and J by 8 bases, and 13 bases separated the two germline ends. The CDR3 consists of 14 residues. CDR3 in DNA: TGCGCCAGCAGCCAGACGGGGGGGGACGAAAAACTGTTTTTT. Translating it yields CASSQTGGDEKLFF.

This chain connects TRBV9 to TRBJ2-7; TRBD2 might be the D (6 bases). Germline-derived CDR1 and CDR2 are SGDLS and YYNGEE. The CDR3 sequence is 14 residues long. V lost 0 bases and J lost 0, with 7 bases in between. The CDR3 here is CASSVGGDSYEQYF. CDR3 in DNA: TGTGCCAGCAGCGTAGGCGGGGACTCCTACGAGCAGTACTTC.

The chain uses TRBV5-1 and TRBJ2-7; 10 bases are a match to TRBD1. V was pared by 3 bases and J by 1 base, with 4 bases of the junction left unmatched. The CDR3 spans 15 residues. Germline V gene lookup returns CDR1 SGHRS and CDR2 YFSETQ. CDR3 amino acids: CASSSRQGASYEQYF. In DNA form, the CDR3 reads TGCGCCAGCAGCTCACGACAGGGGGCTTCCTACGAGCAGTACTTC.

This clone was seen a handful of times. V usage is TRBV28 and J usage is TRBJ2-1; possibly TRBD2 for D (6 bases). Trimming stripped 5 bases from V and 5 bases from J, with 16 bases between. Looked up from germline, CDR1 is MDHEN and CDR2 is SYDVKM. There are 15 residues in the CDR3. The CDR3 region is CASSPLNLAHNEQFF. The CDR3 DNA sequence: TGTGCCAGCAGTCCCCTAAATCTAGCGCACAATGAGCAGTTCTTC.

DNA for the CDR3: TGTGCCAGCTCCCGGGACAGGGGGTACAATGAGCAGTTCTTC. It is translated as CASSRDRGYNEQFF. The V and J genes are TRBV18 and TRBJ2-1; 11 bases fit TRBD1. V lost 6 bases to trimming and J lost 4 bases; unmatched junction nucleotides: 2. Per the germline V gene, CDR1 is KGHSH and CDR2 is LQKENI. The CDR3 spans 14 residues.

The rearrangement uses TRBV18 and TRBJ1-1; 8 nucleotides line up with TRBD1. The trim removed 3 bases at V and 4 bases at J, leaving 4 bases unmatched. Germline CDR1 is KGHSH and CDR2 is LQKENI. The CDR3 loop spans 14 amino acids. The CDR3 DNA sequence: TGTGCCAGCTCACCGGGGCAGGGGGCCACTGAAGCTTTCTTT. Its translation is CASSPGQGATEAFF. Full variable domain (remainder filled in from reference TRBV18 and TRBJ1-1): NAGVMQNPRHLVRRRGQEARLRCSPMKGHSHVYWYRQLPEEGLKFMVYLQKENIIDESGMPKERFSAEFPKEGPSILRIQQVVRGDSAAYFCASSPGQGATEAFFGQGTRLTVV.

The chain uses TRBV5-4 and TRBJ2-3, with TRBD1 matching over 7 bases. Trimming removed 4 bases from V and 2 bases from J; junction bases left unmatched: 10. CDR3 length: 16 residues. Per germline, CDR1 SGHNT and CDR2 YYREEE (reference sequence). The CDR3 sequence: CASSKPSGTVTDTQYF. CDR3 coding DNA: TGTGCCAGCAGCAAACCCTCGGGGACAGTCACAGATACGCAGTATTTT.

This chain uses TRBV5-8 with TRBJ2-3, with 8 bases fitting TRBD1. This CDR3 comprises 15 residues. With V trimmed by 0 bases and J by 4 bases, 4 bases remained unmatched. Germline V CDR1 and CDR2: SGHTS, YDEGEE. The chain's CDR3 is CASSLDRGYADTQYF. DNA of the CDR3: TGTGCCAGCAGCTTGGACAGGGGGTACGCAGATACGCAGTATTTT.

V usage is TRBV28 and J usage is TRBJ1-1; 7 bases line up with TRBD1. Germline V CDR1 and CDR2: MDHEN, SYDVKM. This CDR3 has 14 residues. V trimming: 8 bases; J trimming: 7 bases; junction bases outside the gene matches: 13. CDR3 bases: TGTGCCAGCCGGGGGAATATCGACAGGGATGAAGCTTTCTTT. Its translation: CASRGNIDRDEAFF.

The rearrangement uses TRBV4-1 and TRBJ2-7; 8 nucleotides agree with TRBD2. There are 21 residues in the CDR3. Germline lookup yields CDR1 MGHRA and CDR2 YSYEKL. Germline trimming cut 2 bases from V and 5 bases from J; bases unmatched to any gene: 26. In DNA, the CDR3 is TGCGCCAGCAGCCAACCCCGACTTGGGTTGAGCGGGAGAACCGTCTTCGACGAGCAGTACTTC. This sequence encodes CASSQPRLGLSGRTVFDEQYF.

V and J are TRBV4-2 and TRBJ2-1; weak D call: TRBD2 (6 bases). Germline CDR1 reads LGHNA; CDR2 reads YNFKEQ. The CDR3 contains 15 residues. V lost 3 bases and J 6 bases, leaving 15 bases between the germline ends. The CDR3 nucleotides are TGTGCCAGCAGCCAGGGACTCAGAGGCGGCAATGAGCAGTTCTTC. Protein: CASSQGLRGGNEQFF.

The chain couples TRBV5-1 to TRBJ2-2; TRBD1 matches at 7 bases. Per germline, CDR1 SGHRS and CDR2 YFSETQ. V was clipped by 0 bases and J by 1 base; unmatched bases: 0. This CDR3 is 15 amino acids long. CDR3 bases: TGCGCCAGCAGCTTGGGGGACAGGAACACCGGGGAGCTGTTTTTT. It yields the protein CASSLGDRNTGELFF.

This chain links TRBV10-2 with TRBJ2-1; the match to TRBD2 covers 10 bases. Germline CDR1 is WSHSY and CDR2 is SAAADI. This CDR3 has 13 amino acids. Trimming cost V 8 bases and J 2 bases; bases outside gene matches: 0. The CDR3 DNA sequence: TGCGCCAGCCTAGCGGGGGCCTACAATGAGCAGTTCTTC. It specifies CASLAGAYNEQFF.

V is TRBV5-6 and J is TRBJ1-2; 8 bases align to TRBD1. The V gene's germline CDR1 is SGHDT and CDR2 YYEEEE. V trimming: 0 bases; J trimming: 8 bases; junction bases outside the gene matches: 9. The CDR3 consists of 15 residues. The CDR3 DNA reads TGTGCCAGCAGCTTGGTGGGACAGGCTGGAAGAGGCTACACCTTC. This sequence encodes CASSLVGQAGRGYTF.

This chain connects TRBV7-3 to TRBJ2-1; 7 bases align to TRBD2. Trimming took 5 bases from V and 1 from J; bases not matched to a gene: 5. Germline V gene data show CDR1 as SGHTA and CDR2 as FQGTGA. The CDR3 length is 15 residues. The CDR3: CASSLLGGSYNEQFF. Written as DNA, the CDR3 is TGTGCCAGCAGCCTCCTCGGGGGGTCCTACAATGAGCAGTTCTTC. The whole variable domain, filled in from reference TRBV7-3 and TRBJ2-1, reads GAGVSQTPSNKVTEKGKYVELRCDPISGHTALYWYRQSLGQGPEFLIYFQGTGAADDSGLPNDRFFAVRPEGSVSTLKIQRTERGDSAVYLCASSLLGGSYNEQFFGPGTRLTVL.

This clone was recorded only once. The chain links TRBV6-1 to TRBJ2-7; 7 nucleotides agree with TRBD1. This CDR3 comprises 14 residues. Looked up from germline, CDR1 is MNHNS and CDR2 is SASEGT. The junction had 7 bases not matched to a gene; V was cut back by 7 bases and J by 1 base. CDR3 sequence: CASKPGQTSYEQYF. The DNA of the CDR3 is TGTGCCAGCAAACCGGGACAGACGTCCTACGAGCAGTACTTC.

The genes are TRBV7-2 and TRBJ1-1, with a tentative D call TRBD1 (5 bases). The V gene's germline CDR1 is SGHTA and CDR2 FQGNSA. There are 18 residues in the CDR3. Deletions cut 1 base from V and 3 bases from J, with 21 bases between. This chain's CDR3 is CASSLVGEVGAGDTEAFF. CDR3 DNA sequence: TGTGCCAGCAGCTTAGTAGGTGAGGTAGGGGCTGGGGACACTGAAGCTTTCTTT.

V and J are TRBV7-8 and TRBJ2-3, with unresolved D. There are 12 residues in the CDR3. With 2 bases removed from V and 3 bases from J, the gap between germline ends came to 3 bases. CDR1 SGHVS and CDR2 FQNEAQ come from the germline V gene. CDR3 DNA sequence: TGTGCCAGCAGCTTACCTACAGATACGCAGTATTTT. Translated: CASSLPTDTQYF. The variable domain in full, with the rest retrieved from reference TRBV7-8 and TRBJ2-3, is GAGVSQSPRYKVAKRGQDVALRCDPISGHVSLFWYQQALGQGPEFLTYFQNEAQLDKSGLPSDRFFAERPEGSVSTLKIQRTQQEDSAVYLCASSLPTDTQYFGPGTRLTVL.